This entry features one T cell receptor (beta chain) sequence. The sample originates from a study of blood T cell repertoires in COVID-19. As for the study in general: T cells, B-cell-depleted T cells, or PBMCs provided the cDNA or gDNA that served as material.

Assay: immunoSEQ multiplex PCR; the TCRdb copy retains only in-frame clones and omits some. This table holds 120,000 or so clones, roughly 82% found once. The length of the CDR3 is 13 residues. Germline V lookup: CDR1 LNHDA, CDR2 SQIVND (reference sequence). Trimming removed 8 bases from V and 5 bases from J, with 16 bases in between. V usage is TRBV19 and J usage is TRBJ2-7; the D is unclear. The TCR was taken from a human donor in a cohort sampled during active COVID-19. Sample: peripheral blood. CDR3 residues: CASSSQSLDEQYF. The CDR3 nucleotides read TGTGCCAGTTCGTCACAGAGCCTGGACGAGCAGTACTTC.